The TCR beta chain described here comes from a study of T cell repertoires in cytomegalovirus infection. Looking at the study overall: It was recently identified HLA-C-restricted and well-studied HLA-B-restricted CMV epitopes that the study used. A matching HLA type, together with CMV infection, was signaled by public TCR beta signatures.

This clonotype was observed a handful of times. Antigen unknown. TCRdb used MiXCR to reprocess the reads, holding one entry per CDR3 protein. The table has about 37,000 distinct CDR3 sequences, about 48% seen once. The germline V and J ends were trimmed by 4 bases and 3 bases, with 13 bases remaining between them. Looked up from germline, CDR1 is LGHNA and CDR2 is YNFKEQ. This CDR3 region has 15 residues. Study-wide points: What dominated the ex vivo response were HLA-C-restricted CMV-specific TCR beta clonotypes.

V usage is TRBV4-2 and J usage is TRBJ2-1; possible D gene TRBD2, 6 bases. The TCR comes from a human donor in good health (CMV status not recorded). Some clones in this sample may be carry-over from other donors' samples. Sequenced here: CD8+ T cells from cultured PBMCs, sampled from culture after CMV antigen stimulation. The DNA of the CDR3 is TGTGCCAGCAGCCTGAGCGGGCCGATCTACAATGAGCAGTTCTTC. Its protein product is CASSLSGPIYNEQFF.